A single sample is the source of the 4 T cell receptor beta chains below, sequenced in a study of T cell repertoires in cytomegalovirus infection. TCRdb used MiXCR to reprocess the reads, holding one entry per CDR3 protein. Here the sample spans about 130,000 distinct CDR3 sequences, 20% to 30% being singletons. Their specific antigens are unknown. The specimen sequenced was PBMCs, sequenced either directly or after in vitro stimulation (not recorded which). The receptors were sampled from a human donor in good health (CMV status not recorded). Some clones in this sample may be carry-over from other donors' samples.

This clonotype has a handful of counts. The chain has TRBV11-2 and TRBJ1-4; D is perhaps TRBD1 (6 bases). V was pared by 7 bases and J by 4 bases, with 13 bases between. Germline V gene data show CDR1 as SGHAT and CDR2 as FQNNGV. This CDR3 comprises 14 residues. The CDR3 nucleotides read TGTGCCAGCAAGAAGGGGGGTAATAATGAAAAACTGTTTTTT. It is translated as CASKKGGNNEKLFF.

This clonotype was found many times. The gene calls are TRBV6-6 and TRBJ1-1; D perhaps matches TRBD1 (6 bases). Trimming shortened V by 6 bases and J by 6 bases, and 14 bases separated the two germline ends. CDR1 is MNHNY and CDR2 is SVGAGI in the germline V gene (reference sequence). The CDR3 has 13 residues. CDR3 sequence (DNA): TGTGCCAGCAGCCCCGGACAGAATCCTGAAGCTTTCTTT. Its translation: CASSPGQNPEAFF.

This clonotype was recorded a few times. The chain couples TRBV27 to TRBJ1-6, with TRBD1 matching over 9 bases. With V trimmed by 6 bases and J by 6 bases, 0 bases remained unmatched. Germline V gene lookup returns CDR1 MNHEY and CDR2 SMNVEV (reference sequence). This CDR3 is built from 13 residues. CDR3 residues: CASRGQGNSPLHF. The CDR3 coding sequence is TGTGCCAGCAGGGGACAGGGTAATTCACCCCTCCACTTT.

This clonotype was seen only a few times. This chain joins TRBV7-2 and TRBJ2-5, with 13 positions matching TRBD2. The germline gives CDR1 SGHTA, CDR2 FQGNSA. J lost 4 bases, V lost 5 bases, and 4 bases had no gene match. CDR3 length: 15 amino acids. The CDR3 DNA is TGTGCCAGCAGCCAAGGACTAGCGGGAGTAGAGACCCAGTACTTC. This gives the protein CASSQGLAGVETQYF.